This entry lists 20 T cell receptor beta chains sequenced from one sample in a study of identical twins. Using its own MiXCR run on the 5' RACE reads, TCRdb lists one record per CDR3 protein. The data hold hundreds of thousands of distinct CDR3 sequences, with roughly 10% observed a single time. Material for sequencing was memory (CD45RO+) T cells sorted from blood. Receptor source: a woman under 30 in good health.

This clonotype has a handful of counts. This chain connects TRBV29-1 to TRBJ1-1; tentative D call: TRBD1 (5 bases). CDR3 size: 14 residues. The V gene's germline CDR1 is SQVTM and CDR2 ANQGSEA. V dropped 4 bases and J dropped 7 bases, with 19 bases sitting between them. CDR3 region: CSVVNPQIRGEAFF. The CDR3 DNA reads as TGCAGCGTTGTGAACCCTCAAATAAGGGGTGAAGCTTTCTTT.

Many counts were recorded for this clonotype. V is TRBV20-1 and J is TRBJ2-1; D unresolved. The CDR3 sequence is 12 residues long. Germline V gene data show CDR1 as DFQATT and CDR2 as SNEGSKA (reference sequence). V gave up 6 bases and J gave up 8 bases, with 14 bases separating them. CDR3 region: CSATKAVDEQFF. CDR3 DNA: TGCAGTGCGACAAAGGCAGTGGATGAGCAGTTCTTC.

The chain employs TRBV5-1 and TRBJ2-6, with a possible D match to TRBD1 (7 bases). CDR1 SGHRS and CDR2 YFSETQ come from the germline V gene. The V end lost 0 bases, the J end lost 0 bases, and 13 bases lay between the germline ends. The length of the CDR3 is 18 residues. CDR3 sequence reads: CASSLVQGGASGANVLTF. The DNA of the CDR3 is TGCGCCAGCAGCTTGGTTCAGGGGGGCGCCTCTGGGGCCAACGTCCTGACTTTC.

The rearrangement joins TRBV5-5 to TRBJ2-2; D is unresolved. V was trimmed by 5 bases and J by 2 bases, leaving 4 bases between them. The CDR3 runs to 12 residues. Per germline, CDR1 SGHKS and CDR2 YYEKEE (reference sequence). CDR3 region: CASRPNTGELFF. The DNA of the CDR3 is TGTGCCAGCAGACCTAACACCGGGGAGCTGTTTTTT.

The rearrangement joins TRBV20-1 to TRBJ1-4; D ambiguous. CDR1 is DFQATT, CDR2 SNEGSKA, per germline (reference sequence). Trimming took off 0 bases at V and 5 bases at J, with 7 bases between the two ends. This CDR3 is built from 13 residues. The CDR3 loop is CSARDPGNEKLFF. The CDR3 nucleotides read TGCAGTGCTAGAGACCCGGGCAATGAAAAACTGTTTTTT.

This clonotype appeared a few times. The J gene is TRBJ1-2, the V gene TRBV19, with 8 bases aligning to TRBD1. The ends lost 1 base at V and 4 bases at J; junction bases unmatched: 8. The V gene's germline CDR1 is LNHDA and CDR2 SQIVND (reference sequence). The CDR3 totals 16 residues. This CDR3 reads CASSIVGTGGLYGYTF. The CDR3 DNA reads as TGTGCCAGTAGTATAGTCGGCACAGGGGGACTCTATGGCTACACCTTC.

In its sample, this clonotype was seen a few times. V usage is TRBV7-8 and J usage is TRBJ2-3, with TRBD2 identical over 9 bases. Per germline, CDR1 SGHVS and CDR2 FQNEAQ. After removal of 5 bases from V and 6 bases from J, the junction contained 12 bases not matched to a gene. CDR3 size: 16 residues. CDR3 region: CASSHGTSPEIDTQYF. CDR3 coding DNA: TGTGCCAGCAGCCACGGGACTAGCCCAGAGATTGATACGCAGTATTTT.

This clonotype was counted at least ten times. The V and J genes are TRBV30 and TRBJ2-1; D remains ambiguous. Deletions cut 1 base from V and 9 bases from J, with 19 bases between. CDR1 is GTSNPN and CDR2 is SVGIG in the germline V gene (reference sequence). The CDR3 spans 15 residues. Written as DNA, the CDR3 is TGTGCCTGGAGTGCCCCGGATGCCTGGTGGTCTGAGCAGTTCTTC. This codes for CAWSAPDAWWSEQFF.

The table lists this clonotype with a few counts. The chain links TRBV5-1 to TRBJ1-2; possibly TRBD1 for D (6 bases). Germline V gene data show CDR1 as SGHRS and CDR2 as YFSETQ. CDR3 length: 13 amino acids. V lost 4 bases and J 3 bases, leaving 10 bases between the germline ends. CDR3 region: CASSPDSYYGYTF. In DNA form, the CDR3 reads TGCGCCAGCAGCCCGGACAGCTACTATGGCTACACCTTC.

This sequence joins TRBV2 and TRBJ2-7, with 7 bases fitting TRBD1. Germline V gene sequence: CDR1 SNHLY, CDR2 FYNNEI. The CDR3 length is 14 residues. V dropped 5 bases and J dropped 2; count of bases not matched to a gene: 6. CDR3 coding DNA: TGTGCCAGCAGTTCCTCCGGGACAGCCTACGAGCAGTACTTC. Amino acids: CASSSSGTAYEQYF.

The CDR3 DNA reads as TGTGCCAGCAGCAGGGCGACCCGGGACCCATCCACCGGGGAGCTGTTTTTT. Translating gives CASSRATRDPSTGELFF. The gene calls are TRBV5-6 and TRBJ2-2; either TRBD1 or TRBD2 may fit D (5 bases each). The CDR3 has 17 amino acids. The V and J ends lost 4 bases and 4 bases respectively, with 20 bases between them. The V gene's germline CDR1 is SGHDT and CDR2 YYEEEE.

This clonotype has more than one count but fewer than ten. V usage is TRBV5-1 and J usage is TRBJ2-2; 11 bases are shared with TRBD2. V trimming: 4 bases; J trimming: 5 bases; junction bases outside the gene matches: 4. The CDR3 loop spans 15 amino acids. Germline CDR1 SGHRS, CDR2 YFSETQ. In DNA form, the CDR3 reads TGCGCCAGCAGCAACGTAGCGGGAGGGACCGGGGAGCTGTTTTTT. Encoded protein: CASSNVAGGTGELFF.

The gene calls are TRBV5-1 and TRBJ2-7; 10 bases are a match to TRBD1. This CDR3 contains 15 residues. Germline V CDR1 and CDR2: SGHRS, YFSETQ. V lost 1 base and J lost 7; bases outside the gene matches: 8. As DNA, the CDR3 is TGCGCCAGCAGCTTGTTCGGACAGGGGGATCGGGAGCAGTACTTC. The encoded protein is CASSLFGQGDREQYF.

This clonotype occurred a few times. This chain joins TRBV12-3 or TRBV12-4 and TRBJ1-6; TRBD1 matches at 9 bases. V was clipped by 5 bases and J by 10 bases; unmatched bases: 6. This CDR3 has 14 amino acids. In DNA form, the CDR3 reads TGTGCCAGCAGTCGAGACAGGGGGAGATCACCCCTCCACTTT. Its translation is CASSRDRGRSPLHF.

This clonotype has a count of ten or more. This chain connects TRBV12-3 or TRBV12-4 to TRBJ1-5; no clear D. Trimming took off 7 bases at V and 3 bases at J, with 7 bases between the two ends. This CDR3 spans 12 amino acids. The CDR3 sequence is CASTTTNQPQHF. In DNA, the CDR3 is TGTGCCAGCACCACGACCAATCAGCCCCAGCATTTT.

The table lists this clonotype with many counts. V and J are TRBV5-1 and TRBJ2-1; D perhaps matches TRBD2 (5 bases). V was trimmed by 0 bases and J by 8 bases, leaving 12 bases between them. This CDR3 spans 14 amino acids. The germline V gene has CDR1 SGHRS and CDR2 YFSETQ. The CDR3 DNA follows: TGCGCCAGCAGCTTGGGGACTGTGGAAGATGAGCAGTTCTTC. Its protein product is CASSLGTVEDEQFF.

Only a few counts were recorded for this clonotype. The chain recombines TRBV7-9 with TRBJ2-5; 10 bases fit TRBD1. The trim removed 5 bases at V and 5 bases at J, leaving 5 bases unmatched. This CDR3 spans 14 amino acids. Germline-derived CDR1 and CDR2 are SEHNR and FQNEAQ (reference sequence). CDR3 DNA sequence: TGTGCCAGCAGCCAGACAGGGGGCATGGAGACCCAGTACTTC. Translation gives CASSQTGGMETQYF. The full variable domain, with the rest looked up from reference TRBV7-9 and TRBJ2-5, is DTGVSQNPRHKITKRGQNVTFRCDPISEHNRLYWYRQTLGQGPEFLTYFQNEAQLEKSRLLSDRFSAERPKGSFSTLEIQRTEQGDSAMYLCASSQTGGMETQYFGPGTRLLVL.

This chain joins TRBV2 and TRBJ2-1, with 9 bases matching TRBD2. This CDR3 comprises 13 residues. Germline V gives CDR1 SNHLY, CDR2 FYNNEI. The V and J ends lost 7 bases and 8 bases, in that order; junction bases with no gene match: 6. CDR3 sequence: CASKAGGIDEQFF. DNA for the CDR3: TGTGCCAGCAAAGCGGGGGGAATTGATGAGCAGTTCTTC. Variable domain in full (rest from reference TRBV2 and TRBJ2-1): EPEVTQTPSHQVTQMGQEVILRCVPISNHLYFYWYRQILGQKVEFLVSFYNNEISEKSEIFDDQFSVERPDGSNFTLKIRSTKLEDSAMYFCASKAGGIDEQFFGPGTRLTVL.

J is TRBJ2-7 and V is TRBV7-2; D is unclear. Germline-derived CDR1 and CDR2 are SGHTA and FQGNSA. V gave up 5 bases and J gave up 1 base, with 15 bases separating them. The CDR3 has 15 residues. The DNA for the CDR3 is TGTGCCAGCAGCACCTCAGGAACCCGATCCTACGAGCAGTACTTC. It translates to CASSTSGTRSYEQYF.

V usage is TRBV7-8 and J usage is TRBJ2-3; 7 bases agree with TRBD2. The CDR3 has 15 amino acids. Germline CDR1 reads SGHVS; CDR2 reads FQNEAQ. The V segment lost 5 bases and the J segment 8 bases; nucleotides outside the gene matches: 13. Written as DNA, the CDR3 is TGTGCCAGCAGCCCCTCAACGGCTAGCGGCGTTACGCAGTATTTT. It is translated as CASSPSTASGVTQYF.